The rows below give T cell receptor beta chains drawn from one sample of a study of regulatory T cells in long-lasting Graves disease. TCRdb re-called the multiplex PCR reads through MiXCR, storing one row per CDR3 protein. Of some 460,000 distinct CDR3 sequences in the sample, around 15% are singletons; the top ten hold 12%. The same data also went into a second study, on T cells in Graves' hyperthyroidism and ophthalmopathy.

The specimen was peripheral blood mononuclear cells (PBMCs), collected at new diagnosis, from a patient treated with antithyroid drugs. These receptors were obtained from a man between 35 and 55 years old with Graves disease. CDR3s include the opening cysteine and the closing phenylalanine or tryptophan. The D gene is left open where the match is weak. Size is stated for part of the rows, as once, few or many counts, or as a class when the clone is expanded.

V gene,J gene,clone size,D gene,CDR3 DNA,CDR3 protein
TRBV12-3/TRBV12-4,TRBJ1-5,many,TRBD1,TGTGCCAGCAGCAGATGGGACAGGGAGGATCAGCCCCAGCATTTT,CASSRWDREDQPQHF
TRBV5-1,TRBJ2-3,many,-,TGCGCCAGCAGCTTGCCTTTAGATACGCAGTATTTT,CASSLPLDTQYF
TRBV11-2,TRBJ2-3,many,TRBD2,TGTGCCAGCAGCCGGGGACTAGCGGGAGGAGGGGATACGCAGTATTTT,CASSRGLAGGGDTQYF
TRBV7-9,TRBJ1-2,-,TRBD1,TGTGCCAGCAGCGAGACAGGACAGGGCTTTGGCTACACCTTC,CASSETGQGFGYTF
TRBV7-9,TRBJ2-3,many,-,TGCGCCAGCAGCTTGGAGGGTTCTGCAGATACGCAGTATTTT,CASSLEGSADTQYF
TRBV28,TRBJ2-5,many,TRBD2,TGTGCCAGCAGTGGCCGGACCTTTAGCGGGATTAGAGAGACCCAGTACTTC,CASSGRTFSGIRETQYF
TRBV28,TRBJ1-5,many,-,TGTGCCAGCAGTTTAAGCGGTCAGCCCCAGCATTTT,CASSLSGQPQHF
TRBV14,TRBJ2-1,-,TRBD1,TGTGCCAGCAGCCCAACAGGGGGAAATTACAATGAGCAGTTCTTC,CASSPTGGNYNEQFF
TRBV4-1,TRBJ1-6,few,TRBD1,TGCGCCAGCAGCCAGACAACAGGGGACCAAGGTTCCTATAATTCACCCCTCCACTTT,CASSQTTGDQGSYNSPLHF
TRBV7-9,TRBJ1-1,many,-,TGTGCCAGCAACACCCTCTCGACAGAAGCTTTCTTT,CASNTLSTEAFF
TRBV6-5,TRBJ2-7,few,TRBD2,TGTGCCAGCAGTTCGTGGTTAGCGGGAGTCCACGAGCAGTACTTC,CASSSWLAGVHEQYF
TRBV12-3/TRBV12-4,TRBJ2-3,-,TRBD2,TGTGCCAGCAGTTTCGGGGGTAGCGGGAGGGATACGCAGTATTTT,CASSFGGSGRDTQYF
TRBV6-1,TRBJ2-5,few,-,TGTGCCAGCAACCCAGGATCAGAGACCCAGTACTTC,CASNPGSETQYF
TRBV5-1,TRBJ2-1,-,TRBD2,TGCGCCAGCAGGGGACTAGGGAATGAGCAGTTCTTC,CASRGLGNEQFF
TRBV7-9,TRBJ2-3,few,TRBD2,TGTGCCAGCAGCCCCCTGTTTCGGGAGGGGACAGATACGCAGTATTTT,CASSPLFREGTDTQYF
TRBV18,TRBJ2-5,many,TRBD1,TGTGCCAGCTCACCAAAGGACAGGGGGCGCGAGACCCAGTACTTC,CASSPKDRGRETQYF
TRBV7-3,TRBJ1-1,many,-,TGTGCCAGCAGCTCCGGGACAAATGAAGCTTTCTTT,CASSSGTNEAFF
TRBV30,TRBJ1-6,many,-,TGTGCCTGGAGTGTAGGGCAGGGGAATTCACCCCTCCACTTT,CAWSVGQGNSPLHF
TRBV24-1,TRBJ2-7,many,TRBD1,TGTGCCACCAGTGACCCGGGACAGGGGGGATACGAGCAGTACTTC,CATSDPGQGGYEQYF
TRBV10-3,TRBJ2-7,many,-,TGTGCCATCAGCACTTCCAGGGGAACGGCCCTCCCAGCGGTGCAGTACTTC,CAISTSRGTALPAVQYF
TRBV28,TRBJ2-5,many,-,TGTGCCAGCAGCCCAAGATTACAAGAGACCCAGTACTTC,CASSPRLQETQYF
TRBV30,TRBJ2-2,many,-,TGTGCCTGGAGTGTACATGGCGGGACGACCGGGGAGCTGTTTTTT,CAWSVHGGTTGELFF
TRBV7-9,TRBJ2-7,few,-,TGTGCCAGCAGCTTAAATTCCGAGCAGTACTTC,CASSLNSEQYF
TRBV3-1,TRBJ2-7,many,-,TGTGCCAGCAGCCAAGATCGGTACGAGCAGTACTTC,CASSQDRYEQYF
TRBV5-1,TRBJ2-7,-,TRBD1,TGTGCCAGCAGCTCTGAGACAGGGGGCGACGAGCAGTACTTC,CASSSETGGDEQYF
TRBV2,TRBJ2-5,many,-,TGTGCCAGCAGGGAGGGGACCCAGTACTTC,CASREGTQYF
TRBV6-5,TRBJ2-3,many,-,TGTGCCAGCAGTTACTCGATCATGCAGGTAGATACGCAGTATTTT,CASSYSIMQVDTQYF
TRBV6-1,TRBJ1-5,few,TRBD1,TGTGCCAGCAGACTGGACAGGGATGTTTATCAGCCCCAGCATTTT,CASRLDRDVYQPQHF
TRBV20-1,TRBJ2-5,many,TRBD2,TGCAGTGCTAGAGATTACCTAGCGGGATTGGGGGGGGAGACCCAGTACTTC,CSARDYLAGLGGETQYF
TRBV12-3/TRBV12-4,TRBJ2-2,many,TRBD1,TGTGCCAGCAGTTACAGGGGGCGCGTGGCCGGGGAGCTGTTTTTT,CASSYRGRVAGELFF
TRBV12-5,TRBJ1-3,few,-,TGTGCTAGTGGGCTGGACAGTTTCTCTGGAAACACCATATATTTT,CASGLDSFSGNTIYF
TRBV12-3/TRBV12-4,TRBJ2-7,many,-,TGTGCCAGCAGTCCTGGGTGGGGGAGCCCCTACGAGCAGTACTTC,CASSPGWGSPYEQYF
TRBV28,TRBJ1-2,few,TRBD1,TGTGCCAGCAGTTTCCGGGACAGGGGTGCCTATGGCTACACCTTC,CASSFRDRGAYGYTF
TRBV19,TRBJ2-7,many,-,TGTGCCAGTAGTTCGGAGGGCACCTCCTACGAGCAGTACTTC,CASSSEGTSYEQYF
TRBV6-5,TRBJ2-1,-,TRBD2,TGTGCCAGCAGTTACCAACTAGCGGGAGGGAACAATGAGCAGTTCTTC,CASSYQLAGGNNEQFF